This TCR beta chain appears in the sequencing data of a study of cytomegalovirus exposure and HLA in healthy donors. With 1 base removed from V and 0 bases from J, the gap between germline ends came to 17 bases. The germline V gene has CDR1 SGHRS and CDR2 YFSETQ. This CDR3 contains 18 residues. Both 60 Vbeta primers and 13 Jbeta primers went into the PCR. Method: immunoSEQ multiplex PCR; TCRdb's copy keeps in-frame clones and lacks some. Among around 78,000 clones, less than 85% were seen once, and the ten largest hold 1.1%. Material for sequencing was PBMCs. The clonotype was recovered from a male donor in good health and CMV-seronegative. The V gene is TRBV5-1, the J gene TRBJ1-3; D not certain. The CDR3 sequence is CASSLNDNSAYSGNTIYF. The DNA of the CDR3 is TGCGCCAGCAGCTTGAACGATAACAGTGCCTACTCTGGAAACACCATATATTTT.